This entry lists 9 T cell receptor beta chains sequenced from one sample in a study of T cells after yellow fever vaccination. MiXCR, run by TCRdb on the 5' RACE reads, gives a single entry per CDR3 protein. This sample yields hundreds of thousands of distinct CDR3 sequences, of which roughly 13% are seen a single time; 11% to 15% belongs to the top ten. The input for sequencing was PBMCs, taken on the day of the yellow fever booster vaccination. Receptors originate from a man aged 25-45 years who received the YFV17D yellow fever vaccine.

This chain uses TRBV30 with TRBJ2-5; D possibly uses TRBD1 or TRBD2 (5 bases each). Trimming removed 0 bases from V and 4 bases from J, with 18 bases in between. CDR1 is GTSNPN, CDR2 SVGIG, per germline (reference sequence). CDR3 length: 16 amino acids. For the CDR3, the DNA is TGTGCCTGGAGTGTGGGTGTGGGGGTCCCAGGAGAGACCCAGTACTTC. It yields the protein CAWSVGVGVPGETQYF.

The J gene is TRBJ2-7, the V gene TRBV9; D unresolved. This CDR3 is 16 amino acids long. Germline V CDR1 and CDR2: SGDLS, YYNGEE. The V end was cut by 0 bases, the J end by 2 bases, with 15 bases between. The CDR3 sequence: CASSVAGFAETYEQYF. The CDR3 bases are TGTGCCAGCAGCGTAGCTGGTTTTGCGGAAACCTACGAGCAGTACTTC.

The sample holds a few counts of this clonotype. The chain combines TRBV27 with TRBJ2-6; no clear D. The CDR3 is made up of 17 amino acids. The V gene's germline CDR1 is MNHEY and CDR2 SMNVEV (reference sequence). V lost 5 bases and J 0 bases, leaving 14 bases between the germline ends. The CDR3 sequence is CASSHQYSASGANVLTF. The CDR3 bases are TGTGCCAGCAGTCATCAATACTCGGCCTCTGGGGCCAACGTCCTGACTTTC.

This clonotype occurred a few times. J is TRBJ2-1 and V is TRBV29-1; D uncertain. The CDR3 sequence is 12 residues long. Germline CDR1 SQVTM, CDR2 ANQGSEA. Trimming stripped 3 bases from V and 7 bases from J, with 10 bases between. The CDR3, as DNA: TGCAGCGTTGACCGACTTATAAATGAGCAGTTCTTC. Its protein product is CSVDRLINEQFF.

CDR3 coding DNA: TGCAGTGCTAGAGGGGCAGGGAGCACTGAAGCTTTCTTT. Amino acid sequence: CSARGAGSTEAFF. The chain couples TRBV20-1 to TRBJ1-1, with D tentatively TRBD1 (5 bases). V lost 1 base, J lost 4 bases, and 10 bases lay in between. This CDR3 is built from 13 residues. CDR1 and CDR2 from the germline V gene are DFQATT and SNEGSKA (reference sequence).

The chain carries TRBV12-3 or TRBV12-4 and TRBJ1-6; D remains ambiguous. The V and J ends lost 6 bases and 5 bases respectively, with 11 bases between them. The CDR3 totals 14 residues. The CDR3 DNA follows: TGTGCCAGCAGCCCTGCGAGGGATAATTCACCCCTCCACTTT. As protein: CASSPARDNSPLHF.

This clonotype occurred a few times. V usage is TRBV7-2 and J usage is TRBJ1-2; possible D gene TRBD1, 5 bases. This CDR3 has 13 residues. Germline CDR1 is SGHTA and CDR2 is FQGNSA. Trimming removed 5 bases at V and 6 bases at J, with 13 bases between. The CDR3 loop is CASSQPPGNGYTF. The CDR3 nucleotides are TGTGCCAGCAGCCAACCTCCAGGGAATGGCTACACCTTC.

The chain carries TRBV20-1 and TRBJ2-1; D unclear. The CDR3 length is 12 residues. The V end lost 7 bases, the J end lost 0 bases, and 7 bases lay between the germline ends. Germline loops: CDR1 DFQATT, CDR2 SNEGSKA (reference sequence). CDR3 amino acids: CSGLISYNEQFF. The CDR3 bases are TGCAGTGGTCTGATCTCCTACAATGAGCAGTTCTTC.

This clonotype was counted between two and nine times. The rearrangement joins TRBV20-1 to TRBJ2-1; 7 positions agree with TRBD1. Germline V gives CDR1 DFQATT, CDR2 SNEGSKA (reference sequence). J was trimmed by 0 bases and V by 4 bases; bases with no gene match: 6. The CDR3 is 15 residues long. In DNA, the CDR3 is TGCAGTGCTAACGGACAGGAGAGCTCCTACAATGAGCAGTTCTTC. It yields the protein CSANGQESSYNEQFF.